This T cell receptor (beta chain) derives from a study of OX40 agonist ivuxolimab in advanced cancers. Clones were sequenced by immunoSEQ multiplex PCR, and TCRdb holds only the in-frame ones, with some missing. The sample comprises fewer than 90,000 clones, 92% of which are singletons, and around 2.8% rests with the top ten. Per germline, CDR1 SGHRS and CDR2 YFSETQ. Between the trimmed V and J ends, which lost 3 bases and 1 base, there was a span of 13 bases. The length of the CDR3 is 15 residues. A note on this clone: Its antigen is not identified.

Notes on the study in general: Expanded clones tended on average to be more numerous among CD8+ T cells than CD4+. There was clonal expansion of CD4+ and CD8+ blood T cells by week 6 at 0.1 to 3.0 mg/kg.

This rearrangement joins TRBV5-1 to TRBJ1-1, with a tentative D call TRBD1 (6 bases). This clonotype originated in an adult with an advanced solid tumor such as melanoma, head and neck, liver or kidney cancer. This specimen was CD4+ or CD8+ T cells sorted from blood, taken in a trial of the OX40 agonist ivuxolimab. CDR3 amino acids: CASSYDGQPNTEAFF. CDR3 nucleotide sequence: TGCGCCAGCAGCTACGACGGACAGCCGAACACTGAAGCTTTCTTT.